This TCR beta chain was profiled in a study of blood T cell repertoires in COVID-19. Donors in Cohort 3 counted as recovered after two negative PCRs, clearance, or symptom resolution. In the source study's methods: Estimation of nucleated cell counts relied on the amplification of reference gene primers. Profiled with immunoSEQ multiplex PCR; TCRdb holds only in-frame clones, not every one. V and J calls plus clone size are reproduced from that table; the DNA served to infer D and trimming. The sample includes 490,000 or so clones, approximately 86% of them seen just once. V gave up 4 bases and J gave up 7 bases, with 11 bases separating them. The CDR3 spans 13 residues. The V gene's germline CDR1 is LGHDT and CDR2 YNNKEL (reference sequence).

The sample taken for sequencing was PBMCs or T cells enriched from blood (not recorded which). The receptor's source is a woman aged 55 to 70 who had recovered from COVID-19. The chain is built from TRBV3-1 (or the pseudogene TRBV3-2) and TRBJ2-1; perhaps TRBD2 as D (7 bases). As DNA, the CDR3 is TGTGCCAGCAGCCTGGGGAGGGGGAATGAGCAGTTCTTC. Translated, it gives CASSLGRGNEQFF.